This entry lists 21 T cell receptor beta chains sequenced from one sample in a study of T cells after yellow fever vaccination. TCRdb passed the 5' RACE reads through MiXCR, listing each CDR3 protein once. This table has around 310,000 distinct CDR3 sequences, roughly 3.5% appearing once. The sequencing used PBMCs, collected on the day of the yellow fever booster vaccination. The receptor source for this set is a man between 18 and 29 years old who received the YFV17D yellow fever vaccine.

This clonotype was observed a few times. The J gene is TRBJ1-1, the V gene TRBV20-1, with D unclear. V gave up 1 base and J gave up 0 bases, with 9 bases separating them. The CDR3 runs to 14 residues. Germline CDR1 DFQATT, CDR2 SNEGSKA (reference sequence). The CDR3 region is CSARVAGMNTEAFF. The CDR3 bases are TGCAGTGCTAGAGTGGCAGGCATGAACACTGAAGCTTTCTTT.

This clonotype has just a few counts. V gene TRBV7-6 combines with J gene TRBJ2-5, with 8 bases fitting TRBD1. Trimming removed 5 bases from V and 4 bases from J; junction bases left unmatched: 3. Germline V lookup: CDR1 SGHVS, CDR2 FNYEAQ. The CDR3 has 13 amino acids. The DNA for the CDR3 is TGTGCCAGCAGCCCAGGGGGCGTAGAGACCCAGTACTTC. Its protein product is CASSPGGVETQYF.

This clonotype has only a few counts. The V call is TRBV18, the J call TRBJ2-7; 8 bases line up with TRBD1. Germline V gene sequence: CDR1 KGHSH, CDR2 LQKENI. This CDR3 has 13 amino acids. V was clipped by 3 bases and J by 6 bases; unmatched bases: 4. CDR3 in amino acids: CASSPTGTGEQYV. The CDR3 nucleotides read TGTGCCAGCTCACCCACTGGGACAGGCGAGCAGTACGTC.

This clonotype was seen only a few times. The gene calls are TRBV4-2 and TRBJ2-6; TRBD2 aligns across 8 bases. The CDR3 has 17 residues. Germline trimming cut 0 bases from V and 2 bases from J; bases unmatched to any gene: 3. Looked up from germline, CDR1 is LGHNA and CDR2 is YNFKEQ. The CDR3: CASSQEQAGAGANVLTF. The CDR3 DNA reads TGTGCCAGCAGCCAAGAGCAAGCGGGAGCTGGGGCCAACGTCCTGACTTTC.

This clonotype has just a few counts. This rearrangement joins TRBV20-1 to TRBJ2-3, with 15 nucleotides matching TRBD2. V was pared by 7 bases and J by 5 bases, with 13 bases of the junction left unmatched. The CDR3 has 17 residues. Germline V CDR1 and CDR2: DFQATT, SNEGSKA (reference sequence). The CDR3 reads CSGSRTSGGANLDTQYF. CDR3 coding DNA: TGCAGTGGCAGTAGGACTAGCGGGGGGGCCAATTTAGATACGCAGTATTTT.

This clonotype was seen more than once but under ten times. The genes are TRBV30 and TRBJ2-3; D may be TRBD1 (7 bases). Trimming shortened V by 1 base and J by 4 bases, and 15 bases separated the two germline ends. The CDR3 is 15 residues long. CDR1 and CDR2 from the germline V gene are GTSNPN and SVGIG (reference sequence). The CDR3 bases are TGTGCCTGGAGTGGGGGCAGGGGGGCGGCAGATACGCAGTATTTT. Its protein product is CAWSGGRGAADTQYF.

The chain is built from TRBV4-3 and TRBJ2-2; a possible D gene is TRBD2 (5 bases). The CDR3 has 17 amino acids. Trimming shortened V by 4 bases and J by 2 bases, and 17 bases separated the two germline ends. CDR1 is LGHNA and CDR2 is YSLEER in the germline V gene. CDR3 sequence: CASSRTGSSGNTGELFF. The CDR3 nucleotides are TGCGCCAGCAGCCGGACTGGGTCCAGCGGAAACACCGGGGAGCTGTTTTTT.

This clonotype was counted many times. The V gene is TRBV7-2, the J gene TRBJ2-5; D may be TRBD2 (7 bases). The CDR3 sequence is 14 residues long. Per the germline V gene, CDR1 is SGHTA and CDR2 is FQGNSA. With 6 bases removed from V and 5 bases from J, the gap between germline ends came to 16 bases. This CDR3 reads CASRPGGAVETQYF. In DNA, the CDR3 is TGTGCCAGCAGGCCTGGGGGGGCAGTGGAGACCCAGTACTTC. Full variable domain (remainder filled in from reference TRBV7-2 and TRBJ2-5): GAGVSQSPSNKVTEKGKDVELRCDPISGHTALYWYRQSLGQGLEFLIYFQGNSAPDKSGLPSDRFSAERTGGSVSTLTIQRTQQEDSAVYLCASRPGGAVETQYFGPGTRLLVL.

This clonotype was recorded only once. This may stem from a read error, because a much larger clone lies one nucleotide away. CDR3 sequence reads: CASRFPGATADTQYF. The DNA of the CDR3 is TGTGCCAGCAGATTTCCTGGGGCTACAGCAGATACGCAGTATTTT. This sequence joins TRBV2 and TRBJ2-3, with D possibly being TRBD1 (5 bases). Germline CDR1 and CDR2: SNHLY and FYNNEI. This CDR3 is built from 15 residues. V dropped 6 bases and J dropped 4 bases, with 17 bases sitting between them.

This clonotype was counted at least ten times. The rearrangement links TRBV5-1 to TRBJ1-2; D is unclear. CDR1 is SGHRS and CDR2 is YFSETQ in the germline V gene. V lost 4 bases to trimming and J lost 0 bases, with 10 bases between them. This CDR3 spans 14 amino acids. For the CDR3, the DNA is TGCGCCAGCAGCCAGGACGGAACTAACTATGGCTACACCTTC. Translation: CASSQDGTNYGYTF. The whole variable domain, filled in from reference TRBV5-1 and TRBJ1-2, reads KAGVTQTPRYLIKTRGQQVTLSCSPISGHRSVSWYQQTPGQGLQFLFEYFSETQRNKGNFPGRFSGRQFSNSRSEMNVSTLELGDSALYLCASSQDGTNYGYTFGSGTRLTVV.

This clonotype was observed a handful of times. This chain links TRBV7-9 with TRBJ2-1, with 8 bases aligning to TRBD1. Losses at the gene ends were 6 bases for V and 10 bases for J; bases not matched to a gene: 5. Germline V lookup: CDR1 SEHNR, CDR2 FQNEAQ (reference sequence). The CDR3 is 12 amino acids. CDR3 in amino acids: CASRNRGTEQFF. The CDR3 DNA sequence: TGTGCCAGCAGGAACAGGGGGACGGAGCAGTTCTTC.

This clonotype was seen more than once but under ten times. This chain uses TRBV3-1 with TRBJ2-5, with D unresolved. The CDR3 has 12 residues. V gave up 2 bases and J gave up 5 bases, with 6 bases separating them. Germline CDR1 is LGHDT and CDR2 is YNNKEL (reference sequence). Here the CDR3 DNA reads TGTGCCAGCAGCCAACGCACGGAGACCCAGTACTTC. Its translation: CASSQRTETQYF.

This clonotype was seen ten or more times. The gene calls are TRBV5-1 and TRBJ1-1, with no clear D. V gave up 0 bases and J gave up 4 bases, with 10 bases separating them. The CDR3 runs 14 residues. The germline V gene encodes CDR1 SGHRS and CDR2 YFSETQ. CDR3 residues: CASSLVVMGTEAFF. CDR3 sequence (DNA): TGCGCCAGCAGCTTGGTAGTAATGGGCACTGAAGCTTTCTTT.

A few counts support this clonotype. The chain employs TRBV6-2 or TRBV6-3 and TRBJ1-5, with TRBD1 as a possible D gene (6 bases). Deletions cut 2 bases from V and 6 bases from J, with 8 bases between. The CDR3 extends over 13 amino acids. Germline CDR1 reads MNHEY; CDR2 reads SVGEGT. The CDR3 loop reads CASSYVGGQPQHF. In DNA, the CDR3 is TGTGCCAGCAGTTACGTAGGGGGTCAGCCCCAGCATTTT.

The CDR3 loop reads CSASRDSPYGYTF. The CDR3 nucleotides are TGCAGTGCTAGTCGGGACAGCCCCTATGGCTACACCTTC. This chain connects TRBV20-1 to TRBJ1-2; 7 bases align to TRBD1. After removal of 3 bases from V and 4 bases from J, the junction contained 5 bases not matched to a gene. Looked up from germline, CDR1 is DFQATT and CDR2 is SNEGSKA (reference sequence). The CDR3 sequence is 13 residues long.

This clonotype was recorded a few times. The chain is built from TRBV7-2 and TRBJ2-7; possible D gene TRBD2, 7 bases. The length of the CDR3 is 14 residues. Deletions cut 5 bases from V and 3 bases from J, with 14 bases between. The germline gives CDR1 SGHTA, CDR2 FQGNSA. CDR3 amino acids: CASSGGGKGYEQYF. CDR3 DNA: TGTGCCAGCAGCGGGGGGGGCAAAGGCTACGAGCAGTACTTC.

In this sample, this clonotype turned up many times. This chain's CDR3 is CASSLFGTYSWEQYF. The DNA for the CDR3 is TGCGCCAGCAGCTTGTTCGGGACATACTCGTGGGAGCAGTACTTC. The J gene is TRBJ2-7, the V gene TRBV5-1, with D maybe TRBD1 (6 bases). CDR3 length: 15 residues. The ends were cut back, 1 base at V and 7 bases at J, with 18 bases in the middle. Germline-derived CDR1 and CDR2 are SGHRS and YFSETQ.

This clonotype was found many times. The chain joins TRBV5-4 to TRBJ2-5; the D gene is possibly TRBD2 (5 bases). CDR1 is SGHNT and CDR2 is YYREEE in the germline V gene (reference sequence). The V end lost 5 bases, the J end lost 5 bases, and 13 bases lay between the germline ends. There are 13 residues in the CDR3. In DNA form, the CDR3 reads TGTGCCAGCAGGAGGGAACACGGGGAGACCCAGTACTTC. It translates to CASRREHGETQYF.

The chain combines TRBV5-1 with TRBJ1-4; D ambiguous. The CDR3 is 15 residues long. From germline, CDR1 is SGHRS and CDR2 YFSETQ. V lost 4 bases to trimming and J lost 4 bases, with 14 bases between them. CDR3 nucleotides: TGCGCCAGCAGCCCCTTACTCCCTCTTAATGAAAAACTGTTTTTT. It translates to CASSPLLPLNEKLFF.

This chain joins TRBV5-1 and TRBJ2-5; D uncertain. V lost 0 bases and J lost 0, with 9 bases in between. Per the germline V gene, CDR1 is SGHRS and CDR2 is YFSETQ. The CDR3 has 15 amino acids. For the CDR3, the DNA is TGCGCCAGCAGCTTGGATTTCGGTTACCAAGAGACCCAGTACTTC. As protein: CASSLDFGYQETQYF. The whole variable domain, remainder taken from reference TRBV5-1 and TRBJ2-5, is KAGVTQTPRYLIKTRGQQVTLSCSPISGHRSVSWYQQTPGQGLQFLFEYFSETQRNKGNFPGRFSGRQFSNSRSEMNVSTLELGDSALYLCASSLDFGYQETQYFGPGTRLLVL.

This clonotype was recorded a few times. The V and J genes are TRBV20-1 and TRBJ1-6; TRBD1 aligns across 7 bases. J was trimmed by 8 bases and V by 5 bases; bases with no gene match: 15. This CDR3 has 16 amino acids. Germline lookup yields CDR1 DFQATT and CDR2 SNEGSKA (reference sequence). This CDR3 reads CSAGDTRQGTDSPLHF. The CDR3 DNA reads as TGCAGTGCTGGGGACACCAGACAGGGAACGGATTCACCCCTCCACTTT.